The rows below give T cell receptor beta chains drawn from one sample of a study of Graves' ophthalmopathy and Graves' hyperthyroidism. TCRdb re-analysed the multiplex PCR reads in MiXCR, keeping a single row per CDR3 protein. Among about 1.1 million distinct CDR3 sequences listed, about 40% were seen once. The specimen was peripheral blood or thyroid tissue (not recorded which). These receptors came from an adult man with Graves' hyperthyroidism. The CDR3 runs from the conserved cysteine through the conserved F or W. Each record gives: D gene, J gene, clone size, V gene, CDR3 DNA, CDR3 protein. D genes are given only for firm matches. Only some rows state a clone size, as once, few, many or a class for expanded clones.

>TRBD1|TRBJ1-6|-|TRBV12-3/TRBV12-4
TGTGCCAGCACCCCCGACAGGGTAGATAATTCACCCCTCCACTTT
CASTPDRVDNSPLHF
>TRBD1|TRBJ2-5|-|TRBV29-1
TGCAGCGCCCGGACAGGGGTGACCCAGTACTTC
CSARTGVTQYF
>TRBD2|TRBJ2-7|many|TRBV29-1
TGCAGCGTGGCTACGGGACTAGCGGGAACGCAGTACTTC
CSVATGLAGTQYF
>-|TRBJ2-6|many|TRBV7-2
TGTGCCAGCAGCTTAGTGGGGCCTGGGGCCAACGTCCTGACTTTC
CASSLVGPGANVLTF
>TRBD2|TRBJ2-5|few|TRBV6-1
TGTGCCAGCAGTGAGGTCGGGAGGGGGAGAGAGACCCAGTACTTC
CASSEVGRGRETQYF
>-|TRBJ1-1|-|TRBV7-9
TGTGCCAGCAGCCAAGCCGACGGGACGAACACTGAAGCTTTCTTT
CASSQADGTNTEAFF
>-|TRBJ2-3|-|TRBV7-2
TGTGCCAGCAGCTTACCACAGATACCCACGCAGTATTTT
CASSLPQIPTQYF
>-|TRBJ1-1|many|TRBV9
TGTGCCAGCAGCGGAAGTAGGAACACTGAAGCTTTCTTT
CASSGSRNTEAFF
>-|TRBJ2-2|many|TRBV7-8
TGTGCCAGCAGCTTCGGCTGGGGCACCGGGGAGCTGTTTTTT
CASSFGWGTGELFF
>TRBD2|TRBJ2-2|-|TRBV7-2
TGTGCCAGCAGCTTGGGCGGGAGTGTGAACACCGGGGAGCTGTTTTTT
CASSLGGSVNTGELFF
>-|TRBJ1-5|many|TRBV20-1
TGCAGTGCTTCCGGAACCTGGCGCAATCAGCCCCAGCATTTT
CSASGTWRNQPQHF
>TRBD1|TRBJ1-5|many|TRBV2
TGTGCCAGCAGTGGGGACAGACCGTCCCAGCATTTT
CASSGDRPSQHF
>-|TRBJ1-2|-|TRBV10-3
TGTGCCATCAGTGTAGGGCCGGGGAATGGCTACACCTTC
CAISVGPGNGYTF
>TRBD2|TRBJ2-5|-|TRBV12-5
TGTACTAGTGGTTTGAGGGGTGATAGCGGGCCCCAGTACTTC
CTSGLRGDSGPQYF
>-|TRBJ2-5|few|TRBV10-1
TGCGCCAGCAGTGAGAGTGGGAAGACCCAGTACTTC
CASSESGKTQYF
>-|TRBJ1-1|-|TRBV6-5
TGTGCCAGTTACAGGGAGCTGAACACTGAAGCTTTCTTT
CASYRELNTEAFF
>-|TRBJ2-7|-|TRBV18
TGTGCCAGCTCACCCCCACAGGGAACCTACGAGCAGTACTTC
CASSPPQGTYEQYF
>-|TRBJ1-6|many|TRBV15
TGTGCCACCAGCAGAGATCGGGGCAATTCACCCCTCCACTTT
CATSRDRGNSPLHF
>TRBD2|TRBJ2-7|-|TRBV5-1
TGCGCCAGCAGGCAGGCTTCCTTGGGGCTAGCGGGAGAGGACGAGCAGTACTTC
CASRQASLGLAGEDEQYF
>TRBD1|TRBJ1-4|few|TRBV6-5
TGTGCCAGCAGGGGGACAGGGGAGACACTGTTTTTT
CASRGTGETLFF
>TRBD1|TRBJ1-2|few|TRBV12-3/TRBV12-4
TGTGCCAGCAGTTTTTCGGGACAGATCTATGGCTACACCTTC
CASSFSGQIYGYTF
>-|TRBJ1-1|many|TRBV7-3
TGTGCCAGCAGCTTAAATCAAGGGAACACTGAAGCTTTCTTT
CASSLNQGNTEAFF
>-|TRBJ1-1|-|TRBV7-9
TGTGCCAGCAGTGCCCTCCGGGGGGGGGCCTACAATGAAGCTTTCTTT
CASSALRGGAYNEAFF
>-|TRBJ1-5|many|TRBV15
TGTGCCACCAGCAGACCCGCAGGGGTGGGTAGCAATCAGCCCCAGCATTTT
CATSRPAGVGSNQPQHF
>-|TRBJ1-5|few|TRBV15
TGTGCCACCAGCAGAGATGGAATTAGCAATCAGCCCCAGCATTTT
CATSRDGISNQPQHF
>-|TRBJ2-6|many|TRBV24-1
TGTGCCACCAGTGACCCCACCTTTGGCACCTCTGGGGCCAACGTCCTGACTTTC
CATSDPTFGTSGANVLTF
>-|TRBJ1-1|-|TRBV7-8
TGTGCCAGCAGCTTAACGGGAATGGGGACTGAAGCTTTCTTT
CASSLTGMGTEAFF
>-|TRBJ1-2|few|TRBV6-1
TGTGCCAGCAGTGACCCTAAGAATGGCTACACCTTC
CASSDPKNGYTF
>TRBD2|TRBJ2-2|-|TRBV10-2
TGCGCCAGCAGTGAGTCTGTCCTAGCGGGAATCTCGGGGGCCGGGGAGCTGTTTTTT
CASSESVLAGISGAGELFF
>-|TRBJ2-2|-|TRBV7-8
TGTGCCAGCATTCCCGGACGAACGAACACCGGGGAGCTGTTTTTT
CASIPGRTNTGELFF
>TRBD1|TRBJ1-5|many|TRBV7-2
TGTGCCAGCAGCTTGGGGACAGGGGGCATCAATCAGCCCCAGCATTTT
CASSLGTGGINQPQHF
>-|TRBJ2-5|few|TRBV2
TGTGCCAGCAGTGAAGATCTACAAGAGACCCAGTACTTC
CASSEDLQETQYF
>-|TRBJ1-5|-|TRBV28
TGTGCCAGCAGTTTGGTTGGGAGGCCCCAGCATTTT
CASSLVGRPQHF
>-|TRBJ1-5|many|TRBV7-9
TGTGCCAGCAGCGGGGTTATGGGTCAGCCCCAGCATTTT
CASSGVMGQPQHF
>TRBD2|TRBJ2-7|-|TRBV29-1
TGCAGCGTTCCCCTGTGGCGGGGGGAGCAGTACTTC
CSVPLWRGEQYF
>-|TRBJ1-6|many|TRBV6-5
TGTGCCAGCAGTTACTCCGTTCGGGCTTTGAGTTCACCCCTCCACTTT
CASSYSVRALSSPLHF
>-|TRBJ1-1|many|TRBV15
TGTGCCACCAGCGACCCGGGGAGGATGAACACTGAAGCTTTCTTT
CATSDPGRMNTEAFF
>-|TRBJ2-6|-|TRBV29-1
TGCAGCGGGCAAGGGGGTCCCCAAAAGACTGAAGCTTTC
CSGQGGPQKTEAF
>-|TRBJ2-5|-|TRBV27
TGTGCCAGCAGTACCCGCGGGCAGGGGAGCCACGAGACCCAGTACTTC
CASSTRGQGSHETQYF
>-|TRBJ1-2|-|TRBV10-2
TGCGCCAGCAGTGAGCCGGATAGTCTTTTTTACGATGGCTACACCTTC
CASSEPDSLFYDGYTF
>-|TRBJ1-1|once|TRBV7-9
TGTGCCAGCAGTGCATTTGACAGTCAAAACACTGAAGCTTTCTTT
CASSAFDSQNTEAFF
>-|TRBJ1-5|many|TRBV16
TGTGCCAGCAGCCAATCACAGGGCAATCAGCCCCAGCATTTT
CASSQSQGNQPQHF
>-|TRBJ2-7|-|TRBV14
TGTGCCAGCAGCCTGGGCCAGGGGGGGGACTACGAGCAGTACTTC
CASSLGQGGDYEQYF
>-|TRBJ2-7|-|TRBV3-1
TGTGCCAGCAGCCCTTTGGGGGTTGGGGCCTACGAGCAGTACTTC
CASSPLGVGAYEQYF
>-|TRBJ1-5|-|TRBV28
TGTGCCAGCACGGGCCCTCTATATAGCAATCAGCCCCAGCATTTT
CASTGPLYSNQPQHF
>-|TRBJ1-4|few|TRBV19
TGTGCCAGTAGTTTTGCCTTTGGTGAAAAACTGTTTTTT
CASSFAFGEKLFF
>TRBD2|TRBJ2-2|-|TRBV10-2
TGTGCCAGCGCCGCGGGAGCTAACACCGGGGAGCTGTTTTTT
CASAAGANTGELFF
>-|TRBJ1-3|-|TRBV5-1
TGCGCCAGCAGCTTGACAGGGCCAGACACCATATATTTT
CASSLTGPDTIYF
>TRBD2|TRBJ2-7|many|TRBV20-1
TGCAGTGCTAGAGAAGGACGACTAGCGGGAGGCCACGAGCAGTACTTC
CSAREGRLAGGHEQYF
>-|TRBJ1-2|few|TRBV6-5
TGTGCCAGCAAACCAAGCCGGATTGATGGCTACACCTTC
CASKPSRIDGYTF
>-|TRBJ1-2|many|TRBV29-1
TGCAGCGTTGAAGTACAAGGCGGCTACACCTTC
CSVEVQGGYTF